This entry is about one T cell receptor (beta chain). Its specificity is unknown. This sample is drawn from a study of cytomegalovirus exposure and HLA in healthy donors. Study background: An earlier analysis found fewer than 140 million unique TCR beta sequences from about 190 million T cells.

PCR amplification relied on 60 Vbeta primers (plus 13 Jbeta primers). Profiling relied on immunoSEQ multiplex PCR, and the TCRdb table lists in-frame clones only, not all of them. Counted here are about 89,000 clones, about two thirds occurring once; the ten biggest clones make up approximately 2.2%. Trimming shortened V by 4 bases and J by 5 bases, and 9 bases separated the two germline ends. CDR1 is SGHKS and CDR2 is YYEKEE in the germline V gene (reference sequence). The CDR3 is 12 residues long. Study observations and caveats: Reports indicate that TCR beta sequences accurately predicted the HLA-A and HLA-B alleles of most subjects. In a later analysis, most CMV-associated TCR beta chains appeared HLA-restricted.

Material: PBMCs. This chain connects TRBV5-5 to TRBJ1-1; D is unclear. This TCR came from a human donor in good health. CDR3 region: CASSTPGTEAFF. The CDR3 region has the DNA TGTGCCAGCAGCACCCCGGGGACTGAAGCTTTCTTT.